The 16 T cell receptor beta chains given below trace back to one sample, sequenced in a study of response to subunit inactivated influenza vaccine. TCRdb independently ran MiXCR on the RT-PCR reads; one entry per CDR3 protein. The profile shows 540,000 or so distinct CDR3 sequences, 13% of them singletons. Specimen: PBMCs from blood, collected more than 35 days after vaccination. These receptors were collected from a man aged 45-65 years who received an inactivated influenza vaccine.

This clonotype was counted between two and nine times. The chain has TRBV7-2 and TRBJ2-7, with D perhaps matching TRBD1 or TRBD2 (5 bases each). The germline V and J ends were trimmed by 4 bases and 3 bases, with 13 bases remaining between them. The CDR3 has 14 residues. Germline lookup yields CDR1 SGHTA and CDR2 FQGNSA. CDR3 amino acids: CASSSGTIFYEQYF. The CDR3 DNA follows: TGTGCCAGCAGCTCCGGGACCATATTCTACGAGCAGTACTTC.

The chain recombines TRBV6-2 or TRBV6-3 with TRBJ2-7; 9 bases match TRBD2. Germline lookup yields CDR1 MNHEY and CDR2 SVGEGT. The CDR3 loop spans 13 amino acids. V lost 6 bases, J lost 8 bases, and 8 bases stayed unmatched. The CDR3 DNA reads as TGTGCCAGCAGCCTTACCGGGACTAGCAAGCAGTACTTC. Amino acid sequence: CASSLTGTSKQYF.

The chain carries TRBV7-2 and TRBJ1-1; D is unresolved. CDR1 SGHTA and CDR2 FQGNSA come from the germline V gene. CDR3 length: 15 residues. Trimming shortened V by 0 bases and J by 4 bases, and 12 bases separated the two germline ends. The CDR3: CASSLAPGWGTEAFF. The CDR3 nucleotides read TGTGCCAGCAGCTTAGCGCCGGGCTGGGGCACTGAAGCTTTCTTT.

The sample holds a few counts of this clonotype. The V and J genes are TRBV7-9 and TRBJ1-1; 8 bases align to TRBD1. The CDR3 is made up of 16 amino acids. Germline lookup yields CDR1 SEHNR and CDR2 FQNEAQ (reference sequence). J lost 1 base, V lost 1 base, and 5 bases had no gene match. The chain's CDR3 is CASSLDGRGRNTEAFF. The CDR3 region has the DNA TGTGCCAGCAGCTTAGACGGCAGGGGGCGGAACACTGAAGCTTTCTTT.

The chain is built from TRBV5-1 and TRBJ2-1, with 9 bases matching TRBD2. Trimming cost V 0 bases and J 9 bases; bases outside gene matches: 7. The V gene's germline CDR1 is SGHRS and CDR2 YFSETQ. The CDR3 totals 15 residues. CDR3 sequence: CASSLVSSGDLEQFF. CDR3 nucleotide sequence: TGCGCCAGCAGCTTGGTGTCTAGCGGGGATCTTGAGCAGTTCTTC.

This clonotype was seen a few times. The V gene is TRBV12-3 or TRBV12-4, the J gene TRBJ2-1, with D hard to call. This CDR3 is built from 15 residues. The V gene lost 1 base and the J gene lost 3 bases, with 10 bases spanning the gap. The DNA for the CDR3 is TGTGCCAGCAGTTTAGGTTCCCAGAACTACAATGAGCAGTTCTTC. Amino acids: CASSLGSQNYNEQFF.

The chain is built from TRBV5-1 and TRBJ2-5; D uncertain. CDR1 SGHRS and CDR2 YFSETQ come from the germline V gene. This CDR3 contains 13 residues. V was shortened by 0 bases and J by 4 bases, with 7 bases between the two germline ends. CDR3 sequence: CASSLEGGETQYF. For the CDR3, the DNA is TGCGCCAGCAGCTTGGAGGGTGGAGAGACCCAGTACTTC.

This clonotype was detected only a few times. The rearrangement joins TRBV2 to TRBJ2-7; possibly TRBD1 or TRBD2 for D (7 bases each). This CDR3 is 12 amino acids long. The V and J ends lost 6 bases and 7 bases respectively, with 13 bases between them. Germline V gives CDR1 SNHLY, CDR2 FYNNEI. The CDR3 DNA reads TGTGCCAGCAGCCCAGGGGGGGTGGAGCAGTACTTC. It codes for CASSPGGVEQYF.

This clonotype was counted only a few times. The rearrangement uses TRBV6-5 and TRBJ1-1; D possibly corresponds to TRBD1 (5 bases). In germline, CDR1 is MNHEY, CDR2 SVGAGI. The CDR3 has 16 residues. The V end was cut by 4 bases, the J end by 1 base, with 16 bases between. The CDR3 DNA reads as TGTGCCAGCAGTTCCAACCCCAGGGTTTGGAACACTGAAGCTTTCTTT. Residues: CASSSNPRVWNTEAFF.

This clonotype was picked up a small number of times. Written as DNA, the CDR3 is TGCGCCAGCAGCCAAGTTGGGACTAGCGCCGAGCAGTACTTC. It translates to CASSQVGTSAEQYF. This sequence joins TRBV4-3 and TRBJ2-7; TRBD2 matches 10 bases. The CDR3 covers 14 residues. Trimming took 1 base from V and 6 from J; bases not matched to a gene: 3. Germline V gives CDR1 LGHNA, CDR2 YSLEER.

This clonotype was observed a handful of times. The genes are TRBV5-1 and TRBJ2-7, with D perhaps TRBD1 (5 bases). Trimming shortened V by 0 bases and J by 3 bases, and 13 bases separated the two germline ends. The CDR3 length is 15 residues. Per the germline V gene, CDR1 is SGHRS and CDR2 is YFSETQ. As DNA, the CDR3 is TGCGCCAGCAGCTTGGGTCCGGACAAAGGCTACGAGCAGTACTTC. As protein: CASSLGPDKGYEQYF.

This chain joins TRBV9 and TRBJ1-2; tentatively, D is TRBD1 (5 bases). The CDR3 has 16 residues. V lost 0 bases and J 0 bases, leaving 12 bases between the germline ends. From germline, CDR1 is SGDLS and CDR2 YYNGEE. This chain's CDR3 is CASSVGSGQANYGYTF. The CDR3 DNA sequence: TGTGCCAGCAGCGTAGGGAGCGGACAAGCTAACTATGGCTACACCTTC. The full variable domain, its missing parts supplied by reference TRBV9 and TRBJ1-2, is DSGVTQTPKHLITATGQRVTLRCSPRSGDLSVYWYQQSLDQGLQFLIQYYNGEERAKGNILERFSAQQFPDLHSELNLSSLELGDSALYFCASSVGSGQANYGYTFGSGTRLTVV.

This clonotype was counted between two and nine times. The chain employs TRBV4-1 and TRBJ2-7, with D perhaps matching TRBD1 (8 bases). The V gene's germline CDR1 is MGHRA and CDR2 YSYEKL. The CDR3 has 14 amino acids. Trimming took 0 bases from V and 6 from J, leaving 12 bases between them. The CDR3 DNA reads TGCGCCAGCAGCCAAGAACAGGGGGGGGGCGAGCAGTACTTC. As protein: CASSQEQGGGEQYF.

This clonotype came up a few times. The CDR3 loop is CASSLIGVGTEAFF. For the CDR3, the DNA is TGTGCCAGCAGTTTGATAGGGGTTGGTACTGAAGCTTTCTTT. The chain uses TRBV28 and TRBJ1-1; perhaps TRBD1 as D (5 bases). This CDR3 has 14 residues. The V gene's germline CDR1 is MDHEN and CDR2 SYDVKM. Between the trimmed V and J ends, which lost 3 bases and 5 bases, there was a span of 13 bases.

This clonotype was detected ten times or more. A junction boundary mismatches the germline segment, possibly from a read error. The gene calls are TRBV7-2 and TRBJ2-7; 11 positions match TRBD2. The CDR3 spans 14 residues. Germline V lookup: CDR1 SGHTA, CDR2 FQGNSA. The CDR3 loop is CASSLGLAAYEQYF. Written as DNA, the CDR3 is TGCGCCAGCAGCTTGGGACTAGCGGCTTACGAGCAGTACTTC.

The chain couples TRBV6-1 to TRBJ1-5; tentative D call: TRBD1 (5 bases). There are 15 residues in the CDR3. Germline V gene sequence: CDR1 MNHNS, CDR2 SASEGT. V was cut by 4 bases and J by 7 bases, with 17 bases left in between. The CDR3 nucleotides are TGTGCCAGCAGTGGTGATTTTTTGGGGGGACAGCCCCAGCATTTT. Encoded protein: CASSGDFLGGQPQHF.